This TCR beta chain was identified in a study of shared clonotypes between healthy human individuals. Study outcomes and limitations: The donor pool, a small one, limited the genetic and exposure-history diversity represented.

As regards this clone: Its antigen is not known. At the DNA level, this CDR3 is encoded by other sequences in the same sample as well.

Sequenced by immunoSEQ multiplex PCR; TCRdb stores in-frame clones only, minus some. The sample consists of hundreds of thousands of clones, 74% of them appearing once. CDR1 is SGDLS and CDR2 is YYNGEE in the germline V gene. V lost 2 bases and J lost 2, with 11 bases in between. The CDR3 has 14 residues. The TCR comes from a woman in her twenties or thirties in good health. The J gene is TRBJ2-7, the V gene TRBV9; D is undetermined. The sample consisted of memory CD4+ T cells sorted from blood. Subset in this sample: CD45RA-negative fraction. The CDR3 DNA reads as TGTGCCAGCAGCGTTCATCCGGAAGCCTACGAGCAGTACTTC. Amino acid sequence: CASSVHPEAYEQYF.